These 21 T cell receptor beta chains came from one sample sequenced in a study of T cell changes during pregnancy in multiple sclerosis. Assay used: immunoSEQ multiplex PCR; TCRdb lists only in-frame clones, some missing. The table shows approximately 79,000 clones, with just under 95% occurring only once. The sequencing used peripheral blood, collected in the second trimester of pregnancy. The receptors shown here come from a female donor in good health, enrolled as a control in a pregnancy study.

This clone has just one count. J is TRBJ1-1 and V is TRBV19; the D gene is possibly TRBD1 (6 bases). The CDR3 runs 15 residues. V lost 6 bases and J lost 1, with 15 bases in between. Germline CDR1 is LNHDA and CDR2 is SQIVND (reference sequence). This chain's CDR3 is CASSRGGQGNTEAFF. CDR3 nucleotide sequence: TGTGCCAGTAGCCGCGGGGGGCAGGGGAACACTGAAGCTTTCTTT.

CDR3 in DNA: TGTGCCAGCAGCCGTGGGGGACTGATGAACACTGAAGCTTTCTTT. Translated: CASSRGGLMNTEAFF. The chain recombines TRBV5-5 with TRBJ1-1; the D gene is possibly TRBD1 (5 bases). Trimming removed 4 bases at V and 0 bases at J, with 13 bases between. The CDR3 loop spans 15 amino acids. Looked up from germline, CDR1 is SGHKS and CDR2 is YYEKEE (reference sequence).

The chain combines TRBV6-5 with TRBJ2-7, with 10 nucleotides matching TRBD1. J gave up 7 bases and V 4 bases, and 7 bases lay outside the gene matches. The CDR3 is 14 amino acids. CDR1 is MNHEY and CDR2 is SVGAGI in the germline V gene. Here the CDR3 reads CASSWGTGVGEQYF. The CDR3 region has the DNA TGTGCCAGCAGTTGGGGGACAGGGGTAGGGGAGCAGTACTTC.

The sample holds one count of this clone. The chain links TRBV12-5 to TRBJ1-5; a possible D gene is TRBD1 (5 bases). Germline CDR1 LGHNT, CDR2 FRNRAP. This CDR3 has 15 residues. Trimming left V 1 base short and J 0 bases short, with 7 bases between. The CDR3 DNA sequence: TGTGCTAGTGGTTTGGGGACAAGTAGCAATCAGCCCCAGCATTTT. It codes for CASGLGTSSNQPQHF.

This clone was counted once. The chain has TRBV11-3 and TRBJ1-1; the D is unclear. The V gene's germline CDR1 is SGHNT and CDR2 YENEEA. The V end lost 4 bases, the J end lost 4 bases, and 10 bases lay between the germline ends. The CDR3 length is 13 residues. Written as DNA, the CDR3 is TGTGCCAGCAGCTCCGGAGGGTCCACTGAAGCTTTCTTT. Translating gives CASSSGGSTEAFF.

The rearrangement uses TRBV19 and TRBJ1-6; D is possibly TRBD1 (5 bases). CDR3 size: 15 residues. V was clipped by 4 bases and J by 6 bases, with 13 bases between them. Germline lookup yields CDR1 LNHDA and CDR2 SQIVND (reference sequence). CDR3: CASSNSEGPNSPLHF. CDR3 nucleotides: TGTGCCAGTAGTAACTCGGAGGGACCTAATTCACCCCTCCACTTT.

This rearrangement joins TRBV7-9 to TRBJ1-1; TRBD1 agrees at 7 bases. V gave up 7 bases and J gave up 1 base; unmatched junction bases: 12. Germline lookup yields CDR1 SEHNR and CDR2 FQNEAQ (reference sequence). This CDR3 contains 16 residues. The CDR3 coding sequence is TGTGCCAGCAAGAACCCCGAGGCAGGGGGGAACACTGAAGCTTTCTTT. Translating it yields CASKNPEAGGNTEAFF. Together with reference TRBV7-9 and TRBJ1-1, the CDR3 gives the full variable domain: DTGVSQNPRHKITKRGQNVTFRCDPISEHNRLYWYRQTLGQGPEFLTYFQNEAQLEKSRLLSDRFSAERPKGSFSTLEIQRTEQGDSAMYLCASKNPEAGGNTEAFFGQGTRLTVV.

This clone appeared once. The rearrangement links TRBV10-3 to TRBJ2-1; 10 bases are a match to TRBD1. The J segment lost 9 bases and the V segment lost 2 bases, leaving 7 bases of the junction unmatched. Germline V gene data show CDR1 as ENHRY and CDR2 as SYGVKD. The CDR3 loop spans 15 amino acids. The DNA for the CDR3 is TGTGCCATCAGTGAGCCGGGACAGGGGAAGGGTGAGCAGTTCTTC. Translation: CAISEPGQGKGEQFF.

The V and J genes are TRBV9 and TRBJ2-5, with D unclear. The CDR3 loop spans 13 amino acids. Deletions cut 0 bases from V and 6 bases from J, with 9 bases between. Per the germline V gene, CDR1 is SGDLS and CDR2 is YYNGEE. Here the CDR3 DNA reads TGTGCCAGCAGCGTAGAGATAGATCAGACCCAGTACTTC. Its protein is CASSVEIDQTQYF.

V usage is TRBV13 and J usage is TRBJ2-1, with 12 nucleotides matching TRBD2. V lost 4 bases to trimming and J lost 9 bases; unmatched junction nucleotides: 4. The CDR3 is 14 residues long. Germline V gene lookup returns CDR1 PRHDT and CDR2 FYEKMQ (reference sequence). CDR3 coding DNA: TGTGCCAGCAGCTCGGGACTAGCGGGTCCTGAGCAGTTCTTC. Translated, it gives CASSSGLAGPEQFF. The whole variable domain, filled in from reference TRBV13 and TRBJ2-1, reads AAGVIQSPRHLIKEKRETATLKCYPIPRHDTVYWYQQGPGQDPQFLISFYEKMQSDKGSIPDRFSAQQFSDYHSELNMSSLELGDSALYFCASSSGLAGPEQFFGPGTRLTVL.

About this clone itself: Other DNA sequences in this specimen translate into the identical CDR3. The chain employs TRBV5-4 and TRBJ1-1; TRBD1 matches 9 bases. J lost 5 bases, V lost 3 bases, and 5 bases had no gene match. Looked up from germline, CDR1 is SGHNT and CDR2 is YYREEE (reference sequence). CDR3 length equals 14 residues. The CDR3 nucleotides are TGTGCCAGCAGCTGGGACAGGGCGGGGACTGAAGCTTTCTTT. Translation gives CASSWDRAGTEAFF.

The rearrangement links TRBV11-3 to TRBJ2-1; 7 bases match TRBD2. The CDR3 contains 15 residues. Germline V gives CDR1 SGHNT, CDR2 YENEEA. Germline trimming cut 5 bases from V and 4 bases from J; bases unmatched to any gene: 8. CDR3 region: CASSPREAGYNEQFF. The CDR3 nucleotides are TGTGCCAGCAGCCCCCGGGAAGCGGGGTACAATGAGCAGTTCTTC. Based on the CDR3 plus reference TRBV11-3 and TRBJ2-1, the full variable domain is EAGVVQSPRYKIIEKKQPVAFWCNPISGHNTLYWYLQNLGQGPELLIRYENEEAVDDSQLPKDRFSAERLKGVDSTLKIQPAELGDSAVYLCASSPREAGYNEQFFGPGTRLTVL.

This chain joins TRBV5-5 and TRBJ2-1, with D perhaps matching TRBD2 (7 bases). Germline V gene sequence: CDR1 SGHKS, CDR2 YYEKEE (reference sequence). V was trimmed by 4 bases and J by 7 bases, leaving 27 bases between them. The CDR3 has 18 residues. The CDR3 loop is CASSEYFGGGPLGNEQFF. CDR3 DNA sequence: TGTGCCAGCAGCGAGTATTTCGGCGGGGGCCCCCTAGGTAATGAGCAGTTCTTC.

The rearrangement uses TRBV19 and TRBJ1-5; no definite D call. This CDR3 contains 15 residues. Trimming took off 6 bases at V and 0 bases at J, with 12 bases between the two ends. Germline V CDR1 and CDR2: LNHDA, SQIVND (reference sequence). The CDR3 loop reads CASSKEGYSNQPQHF. As DNA, the CDR3 is TGTGCCAGTAGCAAGGAGGGCTATAGCAATCAGCCCCAGCATTTT.

This clone appeared once. The chain carries TRBV4-3 and TRBJ2-2; maybe TRBD1 (5 bases). The CDR3 extends over 17 amino acids. CDR1 and CDR2 from the germline V gene are LGHNA and YSLEER. The V gene lost 1 base and the J gene lost 5 bases, with 17 bases spanning the gap. CDR3 residues: CASSQGVSQGMTGELFF. The CDR3 DNA is TGCGCCAGCAGCCAAGGGGTCAGCCAGGGCATGACCGGGGAGCTGTTTTTT.

The table lists this clone with a count of one. The chain joins TRBV27 to TRBJ1-1; D is perhaps TRBD1 (6 bases). Germline V gene sequence: CDR1 MNHEY, CDR2 SMNVEV (reference sequence). V lost 3 bases, J lost 2 bases, and 10 bases lay in between. The CDR3 extends over 14 amino acids. CDR3: CASSFRGGNTEAFF. CDR3 in DNA: TGTGCCAGCAGTTTCAGGGGCGGAAACACTGAAGCTTTCTTT.

The V gene is TRBV21-1, the J gene TRBJ2-4; the DNA was not used to check the table's D call, TRBD2. TRBV21-1 is designated a pseudogene. There are 17 residues in the CDR3. CDR3 protein: CASSEYRELEAKNIQYF. Written as DNA, the CDR3 is TGTGCCAGCAGCGAGTACCGGGAGCTGGAGGCCAAAAACATTCAGTACTTC.

The genes are TRBV5-4 and TRBJ2-2; 8 bases are shared with TRBD1. Per the germline V gene, CDR1 is SGHNT and CDR2 is YYREEE (reference sequence). The J segment lost 2 bases and the V segment lost 4 bases, leaving 4 bases of the junction unmatched. CDR3 length equals 15 residues. The CDR3 loop reads CASSAGTGNTGELFF. The CDR3 nucleotides read TGTGCCAGCAGCGCCGGGACAGGTAACACCGGGGAGCTGTTTTTT.

This chain links TRBV5-1 with TRBJ2-7; D is undetermined. CDR1 is SGHRS and CDR2 is YFSETQ in the germline V gene. Between the trimmed V and J ends, which lost 4 bases and 3 bases, there was a span of 14 bases. The CDR3 loop spans 14 amino acids. The CDR3, as DNA: TGCGCCAGCAGCGGATTCGGAGAGGACTACGAGCAGTACTTC. Encoded protein: CASSGFGEDYEQYF.

The rearrangement links TRBV25-1 to TRBJ1-2, with 7 positions matching TRBD1. The germline V gene encodes CDR1 MGHDK and CDR2 SYGVNS. This CDR3 contains 13 residues. With 4 bases clipped from V and 8 bases from J, the junction kept 7 bases outside the gene matches. The chain's CDR3 is CASSATGRGGYTF. CDR3 bases: TGTGCCAGCAGTGCGACAGGGAGAGGAGGCTACACCTTC.

This chain connects TRBV9 to TRBJ2-3; D may be TRBD1 (6 bases). Germline CDR1 and CDR2: SGDLS and YYNGEE. The CDR3 covers 15 residues. V dropped 0 bases and J dropped 5 bases, with 13 bases sitting between them. The CDR3 here is CASSVAGDEVDTQYF. The DNA of the CDR3 is TGTGCCAGCAGCGTAGCAGGGGATGAAGTAGATACGCAGTATTTT.